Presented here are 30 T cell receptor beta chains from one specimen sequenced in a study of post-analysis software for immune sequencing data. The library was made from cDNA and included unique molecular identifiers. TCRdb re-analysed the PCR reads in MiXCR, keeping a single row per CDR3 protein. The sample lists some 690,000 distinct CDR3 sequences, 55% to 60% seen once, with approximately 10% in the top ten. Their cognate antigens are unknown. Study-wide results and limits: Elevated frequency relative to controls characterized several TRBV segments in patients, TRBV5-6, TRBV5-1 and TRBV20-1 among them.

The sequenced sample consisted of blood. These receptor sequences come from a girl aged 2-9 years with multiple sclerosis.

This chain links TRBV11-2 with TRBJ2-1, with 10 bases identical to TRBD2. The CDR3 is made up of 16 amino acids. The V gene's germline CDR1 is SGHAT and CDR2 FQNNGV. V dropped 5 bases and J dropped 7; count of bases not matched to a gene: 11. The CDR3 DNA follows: TGTGCCAGCAGCAAACTCAGCGGGAGGGCCGCAAATGAGCAGTTCTTC. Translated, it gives CASSKLSGRAANEQFF.

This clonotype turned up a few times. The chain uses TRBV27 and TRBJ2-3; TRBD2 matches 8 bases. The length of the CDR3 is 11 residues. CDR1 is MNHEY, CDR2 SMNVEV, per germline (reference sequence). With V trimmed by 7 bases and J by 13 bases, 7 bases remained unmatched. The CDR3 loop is CASMFGLAEYF. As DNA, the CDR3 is TGTGCCAGCATGTTCGGACTAGCAGAGTATTTT.

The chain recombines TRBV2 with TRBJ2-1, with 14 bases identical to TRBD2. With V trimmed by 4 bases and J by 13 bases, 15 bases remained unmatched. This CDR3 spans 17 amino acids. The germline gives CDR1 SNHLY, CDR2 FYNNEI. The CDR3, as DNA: TGTGCCAGCAGTGCCGGGTCGTGGACTAGCGGGGGGCTGGAACAGTTCTTC. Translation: CASSAGSWTSGGLEQFF.

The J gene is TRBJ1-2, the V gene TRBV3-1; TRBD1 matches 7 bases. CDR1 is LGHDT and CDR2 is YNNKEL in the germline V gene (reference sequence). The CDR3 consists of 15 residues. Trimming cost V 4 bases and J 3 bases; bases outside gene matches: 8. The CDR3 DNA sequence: TGTGCCAGCAGCCCCCGGGGAGGGGGCTACTATGGCTACACCTTC. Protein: CASSPRGGGYYGYTF.

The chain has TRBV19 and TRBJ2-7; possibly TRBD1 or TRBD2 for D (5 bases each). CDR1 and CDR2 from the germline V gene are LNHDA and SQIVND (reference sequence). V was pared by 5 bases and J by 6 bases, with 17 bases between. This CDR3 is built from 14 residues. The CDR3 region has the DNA TGTGCCAGTAGTGCGATCGGGACGACGGGCGAGCAGTACTTC. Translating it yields CASSAIGTTGEQYF.

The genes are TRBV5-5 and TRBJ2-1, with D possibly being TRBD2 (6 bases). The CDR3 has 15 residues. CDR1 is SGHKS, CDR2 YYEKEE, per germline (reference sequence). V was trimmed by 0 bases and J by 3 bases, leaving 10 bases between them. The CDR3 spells CASSLALAFYNEQFF. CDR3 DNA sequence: TGTGCCAGCAGCTTGGCTCTAGCGTTCTACAATGAGCAGTTCTTC.

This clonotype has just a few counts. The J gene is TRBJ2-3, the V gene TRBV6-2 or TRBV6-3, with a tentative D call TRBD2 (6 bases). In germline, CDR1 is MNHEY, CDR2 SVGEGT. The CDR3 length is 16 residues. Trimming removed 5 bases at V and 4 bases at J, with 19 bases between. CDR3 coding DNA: TGTGCCAGCAGTGGAACGGGAGAATCAGGAGCAGATACGCAGTATTTT. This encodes CASSGTGESGADTQYF.

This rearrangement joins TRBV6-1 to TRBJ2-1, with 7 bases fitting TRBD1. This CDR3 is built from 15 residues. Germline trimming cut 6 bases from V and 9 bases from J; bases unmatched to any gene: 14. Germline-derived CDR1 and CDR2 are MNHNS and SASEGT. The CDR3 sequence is CASSFRTGSLGEQFF. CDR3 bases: TGTGCCAGCAGCTTCAGGACAGGATCGCTGGGTGAGCAGTTCTTC.

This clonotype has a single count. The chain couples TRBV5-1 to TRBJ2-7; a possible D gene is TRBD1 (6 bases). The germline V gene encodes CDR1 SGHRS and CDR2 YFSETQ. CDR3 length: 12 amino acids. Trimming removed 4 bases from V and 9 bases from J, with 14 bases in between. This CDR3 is CASSTDRSGQYF. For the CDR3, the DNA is TGCGCCAGCAGCACGGACAGATCGGGGCAGTACTTC.

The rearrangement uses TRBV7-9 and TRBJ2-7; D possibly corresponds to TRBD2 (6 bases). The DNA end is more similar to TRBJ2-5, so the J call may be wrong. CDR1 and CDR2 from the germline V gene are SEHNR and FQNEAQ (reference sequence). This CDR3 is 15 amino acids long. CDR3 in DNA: TGTGCCAGCAGCTTAGTCGGAGGGCCGGGGGAGACCCAGTACTTC. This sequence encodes CASSLVGGPGETQYF.

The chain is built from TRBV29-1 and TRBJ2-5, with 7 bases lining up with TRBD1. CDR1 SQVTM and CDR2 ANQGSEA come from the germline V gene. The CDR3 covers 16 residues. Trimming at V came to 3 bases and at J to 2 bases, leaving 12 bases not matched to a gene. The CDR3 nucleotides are TGCAGCGTTGAGGGCGCTTCGGACAGGCCACAAGAGACCCAGTACTTC. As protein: CSVEGASDRPQETQYF.

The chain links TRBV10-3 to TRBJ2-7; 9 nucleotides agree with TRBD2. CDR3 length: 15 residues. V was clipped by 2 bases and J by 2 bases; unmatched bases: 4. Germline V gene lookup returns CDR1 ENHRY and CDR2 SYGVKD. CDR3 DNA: TGTGCCATCAGTGAGGCGGCTAGCGGGACCTACGAGCAGTACTTC. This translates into CAISEAASGTYEQYF.

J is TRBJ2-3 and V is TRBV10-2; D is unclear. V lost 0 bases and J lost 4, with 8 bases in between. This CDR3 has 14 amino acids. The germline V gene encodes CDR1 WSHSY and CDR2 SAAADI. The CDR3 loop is CASSESNSPDTQYF. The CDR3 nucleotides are TGCGCCAGCAGTGAGTCGAACTCACCAGATACGCAGTATTTT.

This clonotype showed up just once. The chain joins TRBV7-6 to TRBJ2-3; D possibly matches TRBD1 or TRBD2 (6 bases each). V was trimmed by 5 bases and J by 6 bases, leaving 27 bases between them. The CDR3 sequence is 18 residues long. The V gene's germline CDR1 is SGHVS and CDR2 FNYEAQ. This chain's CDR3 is CASSPGAGRAGETDTQYF. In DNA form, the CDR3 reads TGTGCCAGCAGCCCGGGGGCAGGGCGAGCGGGTGAAACGGATACGCAGTATTTT.

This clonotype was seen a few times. Written as DNA, the CDR3 is TGTGCCAGTCCTTACAGGGGCAATGAGCAGTTCTTC. It encodes CASPYRGNEQFF. The chain combines TRBV12-3 or TRBV12-4 with TRBJ2-1, with TRBD1 matching 7 bases. The length of the CDR3 is 12 residues. V gave up 9 bases and J gave up 6 bases; unmatched junction bases: 5.

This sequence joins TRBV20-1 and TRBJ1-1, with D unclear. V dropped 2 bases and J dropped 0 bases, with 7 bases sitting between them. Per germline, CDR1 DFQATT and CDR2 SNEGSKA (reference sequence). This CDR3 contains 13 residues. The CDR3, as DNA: TGCAGTGCTAGAAACGAAATGAACACTGAAGCTTTCTTT. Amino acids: CSARNEMNTEAFF.

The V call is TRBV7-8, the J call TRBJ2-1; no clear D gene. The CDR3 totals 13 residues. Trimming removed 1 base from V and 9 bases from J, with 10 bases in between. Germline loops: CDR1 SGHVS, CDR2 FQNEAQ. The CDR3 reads CASSLELFSEQFF. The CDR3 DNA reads TGTGCCAGCAGCTTAGAACTATTTAGTGAGCAGTTCTTC.

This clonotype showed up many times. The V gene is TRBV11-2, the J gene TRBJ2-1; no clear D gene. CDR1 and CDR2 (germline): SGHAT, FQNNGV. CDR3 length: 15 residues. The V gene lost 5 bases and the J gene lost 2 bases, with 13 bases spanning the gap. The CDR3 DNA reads TGTGCCAGCAGCGCCCCGAAGGGCCCCTACAATGAGCAGTTCTTC. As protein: CASSAPKGPYNEQFF.

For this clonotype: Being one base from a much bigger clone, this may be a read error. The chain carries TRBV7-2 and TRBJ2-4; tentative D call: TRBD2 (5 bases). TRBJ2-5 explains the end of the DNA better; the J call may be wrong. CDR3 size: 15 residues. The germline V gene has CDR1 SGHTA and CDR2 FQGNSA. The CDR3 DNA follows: TGTGCCGGCAGCTCCCAGCGGCAGGCCCAAGAGACCCAGTACTTC. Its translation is CAGSSQRQAQETQYF.

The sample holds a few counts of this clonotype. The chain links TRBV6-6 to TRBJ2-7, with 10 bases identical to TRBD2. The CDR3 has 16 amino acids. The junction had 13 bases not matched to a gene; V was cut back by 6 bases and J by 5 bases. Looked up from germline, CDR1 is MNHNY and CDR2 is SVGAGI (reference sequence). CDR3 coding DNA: TGTGCCAGCAGCGACAAAGGACTAGCGGCCGGGGACGAGCAGTACTTC. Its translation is CASSDKGLAAGDEQYF.

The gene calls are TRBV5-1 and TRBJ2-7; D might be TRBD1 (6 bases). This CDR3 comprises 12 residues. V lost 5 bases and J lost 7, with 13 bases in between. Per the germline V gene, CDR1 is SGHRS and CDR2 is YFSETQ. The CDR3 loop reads CASRQGYEEQYF. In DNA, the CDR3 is TGCGCCAGCAGACAGGGTTATGAAGAGCAGTACTTC.

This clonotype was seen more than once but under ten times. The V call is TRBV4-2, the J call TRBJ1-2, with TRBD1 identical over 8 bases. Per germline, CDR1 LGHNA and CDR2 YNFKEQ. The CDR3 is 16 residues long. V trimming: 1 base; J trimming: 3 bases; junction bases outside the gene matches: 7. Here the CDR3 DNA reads TGTGCCAGCAGCCAAGTCTGGCAGGGGGCAGACTATGGCTACACCTTC. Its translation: CASSQVWQGADYGYTF.

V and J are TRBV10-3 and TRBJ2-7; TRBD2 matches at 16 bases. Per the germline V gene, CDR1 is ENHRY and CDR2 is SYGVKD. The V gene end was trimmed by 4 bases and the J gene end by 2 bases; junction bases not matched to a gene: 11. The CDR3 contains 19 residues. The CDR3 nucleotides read TGTGCCATCAGTGGAACCGGGACTAGCGGGAGGGCAGCCCCCTACGAGCAGTACTTC. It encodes CAISGTGTSGRAAPYEQYF.

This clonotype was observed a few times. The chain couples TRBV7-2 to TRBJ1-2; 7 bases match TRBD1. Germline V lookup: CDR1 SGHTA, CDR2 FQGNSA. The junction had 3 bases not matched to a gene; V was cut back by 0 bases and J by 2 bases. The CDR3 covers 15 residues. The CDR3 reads CASSLAGGQNYGYTF. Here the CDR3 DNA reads TGTGCCAGCAGCTTAGCGGGGGGACAGAACTATGGCTACACCTTC.

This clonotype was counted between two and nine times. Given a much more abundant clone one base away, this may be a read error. This chain's CDR3 is CGARELAGYEQYF. The CDR3 DNA sequence: TGCGGTGCTAGAGAACTAGCGGGCTACGAGCAGTACTTC. V is TRBV20-1 and J is TRBJ2-7, with 9 bases lining up with TRBD2. Looked up from germline, CDR1 is DFQATT and CDR2 is SNEGSKA (reference sequence). The CDR3 covers 13 residues.

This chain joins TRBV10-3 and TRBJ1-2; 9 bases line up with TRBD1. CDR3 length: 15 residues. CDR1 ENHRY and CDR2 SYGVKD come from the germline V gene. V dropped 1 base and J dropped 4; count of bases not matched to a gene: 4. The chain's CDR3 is CAISELGQGFYGYTF. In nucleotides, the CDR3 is TGTGCCATCAGTGAGTTGGGACAGGGCTTCTATGGCTACACCTTC.

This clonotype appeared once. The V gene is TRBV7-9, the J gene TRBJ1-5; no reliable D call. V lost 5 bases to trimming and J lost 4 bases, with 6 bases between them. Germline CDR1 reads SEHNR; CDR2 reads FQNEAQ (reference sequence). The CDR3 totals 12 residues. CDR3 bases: TGTGCCAGCAGCGCCCGTAATCAGCCCCAGCATTTT. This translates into CASSARNQPQHF.

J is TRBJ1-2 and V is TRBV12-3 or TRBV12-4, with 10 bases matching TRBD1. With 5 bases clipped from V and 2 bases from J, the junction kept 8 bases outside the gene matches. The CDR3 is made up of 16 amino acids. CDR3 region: CASSGTGAPSNYGYTF. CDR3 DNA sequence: TGTGCCAGCAGTGGGACAGGGGCTCCCTCCAACTATGGCTACACCTTC.

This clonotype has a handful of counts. For the CDR3, the DNA is TGTGCCAGCAGCTTAGTAACAGACACTGAAGCTTTCTTT. The encoded protein is CASSLVTDTEAFF. This chain uses TRBV7-2 with TRBJ1-1, with unresolved D. From germline, CDR1 is SGHTA and CDR2 FQGNSA. CDR3 length equals 13 residues. V shed 1 base and J shed 3 bases, with 6 bases lying between them.

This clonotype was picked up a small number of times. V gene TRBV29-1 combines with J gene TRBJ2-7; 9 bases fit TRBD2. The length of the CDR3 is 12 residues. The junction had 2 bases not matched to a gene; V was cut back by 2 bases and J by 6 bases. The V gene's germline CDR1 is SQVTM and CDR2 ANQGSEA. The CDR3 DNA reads TGCAGCGTTGAATTAGCGGGAGCCGAGCAGTACTTC. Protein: CSVELAGAEQYF.